This T cell receptor beta chain was captured by sequencing in a study of graft-versus-host responses after intestinal transplantation. About the research overall: Recipients were all induced with anti-thymocyte globulin, then given tacrolimus and steroids for 3 to 4 years.

TCRdb keeps only in-frame clones here, not all; method: immunoSEQ multiplex PCR. This table has 85,000 to 100,000 clones, 86% appearing once. V dropped 3 bases and J dropped 0 bases, with 12 bases sitting between them. This CDR3 has 15 residues. Germline-derived CDR1 and CDR2 are ENHRY and SYGVKD. The sequence came from a human patient who received an intestinal transplant, so some T cells may come from the graft donor. The chain links TRBV10-3 to TRBJ2-7; D remains ambiguous. Specimen: PBMCs, collected 255 days after intestinal transplant. The CDR3, as DNA: TGTGCCATCAGTGACGGGTCGGTAAGCTCCTACGAGCAGTACTTC. Amino acids: CAISDGSVSSYEQYF.